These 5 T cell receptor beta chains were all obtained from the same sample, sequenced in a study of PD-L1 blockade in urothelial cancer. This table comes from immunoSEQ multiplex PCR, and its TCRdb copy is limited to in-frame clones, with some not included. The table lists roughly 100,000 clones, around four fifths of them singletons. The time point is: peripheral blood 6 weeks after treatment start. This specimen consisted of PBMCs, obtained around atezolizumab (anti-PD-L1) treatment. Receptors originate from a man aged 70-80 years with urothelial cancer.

DNA for the CDR3: TGTGCCAGCAGCCCAGGCGCCACAGAGACCCAGTACTTC. As protein: CASSPGATETQYF. The chain carries TRBV11-2 and TRBJ2-5; D gene ambiguous. Trimming took 5 bases from V and 4 from J, leaving 11 bases between them. This CDR3 is built from 13 residues. CDR1 is SGHAT and CDR2 is FQNNGV in the germline V gene.

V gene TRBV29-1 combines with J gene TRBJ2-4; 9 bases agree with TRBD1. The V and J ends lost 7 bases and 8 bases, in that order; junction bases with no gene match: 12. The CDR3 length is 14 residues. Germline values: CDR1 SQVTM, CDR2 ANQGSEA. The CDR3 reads CSAIRDREIDIQYF. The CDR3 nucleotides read TGCAGCGCAATTAGGGACAGGGAAATTGACATTCAGTACTTC.

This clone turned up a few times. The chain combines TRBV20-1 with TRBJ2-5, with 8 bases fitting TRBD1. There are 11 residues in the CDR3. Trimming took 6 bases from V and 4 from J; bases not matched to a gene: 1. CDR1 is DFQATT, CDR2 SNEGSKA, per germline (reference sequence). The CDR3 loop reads CSARGLETQYF. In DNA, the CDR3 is TGCAGTGCCAGGGGGCTAGAGACCCAGTACTTC.

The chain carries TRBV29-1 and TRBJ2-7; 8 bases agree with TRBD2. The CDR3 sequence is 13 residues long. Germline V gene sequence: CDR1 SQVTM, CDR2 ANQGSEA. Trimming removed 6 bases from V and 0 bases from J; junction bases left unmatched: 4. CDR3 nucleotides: TGCAGCGTCACTAGCGGTGACTCCTACGAGCAGTACTTC. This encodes CSVTSGDSYEQYF.

This chain's CDR3 is CASSDGDTQYF. The CDR3 bases are TGTGCCAGCAGCGACGGAGATACGCAGTATTTT. The chain uses TRBV9 and TRBJ2-3; D unresolved. V was trimmed by 3 bases and J by 5 bases, leaving 4 bases between them. The CDR3 is made up of 11 amino acids. Germline CDR1 and CDR2: SGDLS and YYNGEE.